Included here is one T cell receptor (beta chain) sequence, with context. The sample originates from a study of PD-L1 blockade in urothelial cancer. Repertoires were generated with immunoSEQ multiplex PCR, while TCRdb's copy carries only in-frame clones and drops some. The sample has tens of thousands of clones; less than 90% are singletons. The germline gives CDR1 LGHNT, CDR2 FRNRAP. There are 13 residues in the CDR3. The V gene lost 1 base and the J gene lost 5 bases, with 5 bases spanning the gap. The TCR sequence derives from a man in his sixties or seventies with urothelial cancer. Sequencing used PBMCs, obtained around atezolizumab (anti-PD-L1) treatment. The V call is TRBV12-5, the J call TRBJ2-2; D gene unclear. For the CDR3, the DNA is TGTGCTAGTGGTTTGGAGACAACCGGGGAGCTGTTTTTT. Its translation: CASGLETTGELFF.